This T cell receptor (beta chain) derives from a study of identical twins. TCRdb re-called the 5' RACE reads with MiXCR, one entry per CDR3 protein. The sample records about 570,000 distinct CDR3 sequences, over 8.5% being singletons. General study results and limits: Beta clonotypes that were abundant in cord blood contained fewer insertions, a pattern absent from memory repertoires. Compared with models, monozygotic twins showed more out-of-frame TCR alpha sharing.

This clonotype was picked up a small number of times. Its antigen is still unknown. Germline CDR1 MDHEN, CDR2 SYDVKM. The CDR3 has 16 amino acids. V shed 10 bases, J shed 1 base, and the junction held 8 bases outside the gene matches. These data were also filed under a second study, of yellow fever vaccine responses in identical twins.

V gene TRBV28 combines with J gene TRBJ2-2, with 11 bases that match TRBD2. The sample comprised PBMCs. The TCR comes from a woman under 30 in good health. CDR3 residues: CAIQGLADLNTGELFF. DNA for the CDR3: TGTGCCATCCAGGGACTAGCGGACCTGAACACCGGGGAGCTGTTTTTT. Full variable domain (remainder filled in from reference TRBV28 and TRBJ2-2): DVKVTQSSRYLVKRTGEKVFLECVQDMDHENMFWYRQDPGLGLRLIYFSYDVKMKEKGDIPEGYSVSREKKERFSLILESASTNQTSMYLCAIQGLADLNTGELFFGEGSRLTVL.